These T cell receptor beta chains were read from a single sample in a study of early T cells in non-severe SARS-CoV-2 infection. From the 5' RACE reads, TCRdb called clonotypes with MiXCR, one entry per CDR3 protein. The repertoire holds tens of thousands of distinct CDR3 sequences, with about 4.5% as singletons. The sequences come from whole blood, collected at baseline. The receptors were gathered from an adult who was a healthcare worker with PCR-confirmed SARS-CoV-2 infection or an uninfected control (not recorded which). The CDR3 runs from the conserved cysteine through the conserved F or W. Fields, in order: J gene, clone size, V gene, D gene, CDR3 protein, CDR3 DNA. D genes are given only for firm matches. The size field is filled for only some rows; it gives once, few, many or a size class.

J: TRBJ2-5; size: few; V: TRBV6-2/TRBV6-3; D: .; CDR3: CASSFSGDRETQYF; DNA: TGTGCCAGCAGTTTCTCTGGCGATCGGGAGACCCAGTACTTC
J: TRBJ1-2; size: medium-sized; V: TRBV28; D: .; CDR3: CASSSGGNYGYTF; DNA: TGTGCCAGCAGTTCCGGCGGGAACTATGGCTACACCTTC
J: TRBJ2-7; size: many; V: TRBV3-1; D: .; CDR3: CASSRGTYEQYF; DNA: TGTGCCAGCAGCCGCGGCACCTACGAGCAGTACTTC
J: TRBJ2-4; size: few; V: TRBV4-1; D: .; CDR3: CASSQETIPIQYF; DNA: TGCGCCAGCAGCCAAGAAACCATCCCCATTCAGTACTTC
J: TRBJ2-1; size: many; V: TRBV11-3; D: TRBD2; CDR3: CASSPHLRASGNYNEQFF; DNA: TGTGCCAGCAGCCCACACCTAAGGGCTAGCGGGAACTACAATGAGCAGTTCTTC
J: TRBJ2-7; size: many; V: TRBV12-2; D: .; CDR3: CASRLGVSAYEQYF; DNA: TGTGCAAGTCGCTTAGGGGTGAGCGCCTACGAGCAGTACTTC
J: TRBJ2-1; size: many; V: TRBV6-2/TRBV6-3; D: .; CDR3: CASSSERRSSYNEQFF; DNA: TGTGCCAGCAGTTCAGAGAGACGGAGCTCCTACAATGAGCAGTTCTTC
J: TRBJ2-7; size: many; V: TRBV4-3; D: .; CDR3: CASSQQIGANPPYEQYF; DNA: TGCGCCAGCAGCCAACAAATTGGGGCCAATCCTCCCTACGAGCAGTACTTC
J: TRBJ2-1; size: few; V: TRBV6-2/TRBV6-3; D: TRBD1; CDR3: CASSPDRPNEQFF; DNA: TGTGCCAGCAGCCCGGACAGGCCAAATGAGCAGTTCTTC
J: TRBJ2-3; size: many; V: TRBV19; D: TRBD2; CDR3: CASSIDSSGRTDTQYF; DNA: TGTGCCAGTAGTATAGATTCCAGCGGGAGAACAGATACGCAGTATTTT
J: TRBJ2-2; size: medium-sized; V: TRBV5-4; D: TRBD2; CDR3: CASTPGVGGRNTGELFF; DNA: TGTGCCAGCACCCCGGGTGTTGGCGGGAGGAACACCGGGGAGCTGTTTTTT
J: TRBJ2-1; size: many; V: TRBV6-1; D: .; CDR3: CASTFSYNEQFF; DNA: TGTGCCAGCACTTTCTCCTACAATGAGCAGTTCTTC
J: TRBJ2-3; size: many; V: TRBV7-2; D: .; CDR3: CASSLAGAETDTQYF; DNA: TGTGCCAGCAGCTTAGCAGGGGCGGAGACAGATACGCAGTATTTT
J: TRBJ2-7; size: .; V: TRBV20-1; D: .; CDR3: CSAGPQGDEQYF; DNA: TGCAGTGCTGGACCCCAGGGAGACGAGCAGTACTTC
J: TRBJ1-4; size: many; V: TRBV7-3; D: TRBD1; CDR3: CASSFTGANEKLFF; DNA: TGTGCCAGCAGCTTTACAGGGGCCAATGAAAAACTGTTTTTT
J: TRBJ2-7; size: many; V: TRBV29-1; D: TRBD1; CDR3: CSAGTGRGYEQYF; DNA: TGCAGTGCTGGGACAGGGAGGGGCTACGAGCAGTACTTC
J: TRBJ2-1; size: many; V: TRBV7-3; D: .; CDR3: CASSQQVQFF; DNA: TGTGCCAGCAGCCAACAGGTGCAGTTCTTC
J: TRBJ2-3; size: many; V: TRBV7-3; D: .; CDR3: CASSFGEITDTQYF; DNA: TGTGCCAGCAGCTTTGGAGAGATCACAGATACGCAGTATTTT
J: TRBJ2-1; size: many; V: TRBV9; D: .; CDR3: CASSPIGGTSYNEQFF; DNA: TGTGCCAGCAGCCCAATCGGGGGAACCTCCTACAATGAGCAGTTCTTC
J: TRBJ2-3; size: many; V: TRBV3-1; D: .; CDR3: CASSQEGLAWSDTQYF; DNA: TGTGCCAGCAGCCAAGAAGGGCTAGCTTGGTCAGATACGCAGTATTTT